The following is a T cell receptor (beta chain) sequence with its context. The CDR3 contains 14 residues. Per germline, CDR1 LNHDA and CDR2 SQIVND (reference sequence). V was pared by 3 bases and J by 8 bases, with 16 bases between. While infection was still active, Seattle patients were enrolled and then followed longitudinally. This record belongs to a study of blood T cell repertoires in COVID-19. As for the study in general: COVID-19 samples, acute and convalescent, were from the United States, Italy and Spain. T cells, B-cell-depleted T cells, or PBMCs provided the cDNA or gDNA that served as material.

Per the study methods: How many nucleated cells were present was estimated from reference gene primer amplification. TCRdb keeps only in-frame clones here, not all; method: immunoSEQ multiplex PCR. D and trimming come from the DNA, and the V and J calls and clone size come from that table. The data contain more than 200,000 clones, 86% of them singletons. The chain combines TRBV19 with TRBJ1-1; no firm D call. The sequence was obtained from a man between 50 and 59 years old with COVID-19, enrolled during active disease. Sequencing was performed on peripheral blood. This CDR3 is CASSIPLGSKEAFF. The CDR3, as DNA: TGTGCCAGTAGTATCCCCCTGGGCAGCAAAGAAGCTTTCTTT.